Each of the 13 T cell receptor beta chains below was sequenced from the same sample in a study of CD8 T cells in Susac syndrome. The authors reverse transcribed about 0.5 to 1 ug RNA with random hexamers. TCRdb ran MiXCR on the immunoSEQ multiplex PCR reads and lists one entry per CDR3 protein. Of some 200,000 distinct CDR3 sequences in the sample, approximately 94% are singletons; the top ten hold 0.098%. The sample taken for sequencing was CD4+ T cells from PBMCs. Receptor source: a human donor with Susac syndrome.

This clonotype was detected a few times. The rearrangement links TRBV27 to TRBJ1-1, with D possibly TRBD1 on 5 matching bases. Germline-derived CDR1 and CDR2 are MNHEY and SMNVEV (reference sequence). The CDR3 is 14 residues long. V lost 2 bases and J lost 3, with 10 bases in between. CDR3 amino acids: CASSLGRGDTEAFF. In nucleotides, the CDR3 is TGTGCCAGCAGTTTAGGGCGGGGGGACACTGAAGCTTTCTTT.

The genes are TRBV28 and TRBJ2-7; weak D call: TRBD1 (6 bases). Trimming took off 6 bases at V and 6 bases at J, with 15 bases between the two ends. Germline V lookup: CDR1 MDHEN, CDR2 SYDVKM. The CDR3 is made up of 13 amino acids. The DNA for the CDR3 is TGTGCCAGCAGACCACCGACAGGACGCGAGCAGTACTTC. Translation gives CASRPPTGREQYF.

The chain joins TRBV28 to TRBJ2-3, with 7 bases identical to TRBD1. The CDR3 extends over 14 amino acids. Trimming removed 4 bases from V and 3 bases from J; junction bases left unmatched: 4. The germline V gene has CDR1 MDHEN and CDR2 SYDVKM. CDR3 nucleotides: TGTGCCAGCAGTTCCGGGACAGTTACAGATACGCAGTATTTT. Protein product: CASSSGTVTDTQYF.

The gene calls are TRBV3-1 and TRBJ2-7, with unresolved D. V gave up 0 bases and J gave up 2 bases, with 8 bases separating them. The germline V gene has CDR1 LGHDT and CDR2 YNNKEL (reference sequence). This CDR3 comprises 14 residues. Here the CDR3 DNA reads TGTGCCAGCAGCCAAGATCCGATAACCTACGAGCAGTACTTC. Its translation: CASSQDPITYEQYF.

Written as DNA, the CDR3 is TGTGCCAGCAGTCTACAGGGGGACTATGGCTACACCTTC. It is translated as CASSLQGDYGYTF. V usage is TRBV27 and J usage is TRBJ1-2; 8 positions agree with TRBD1. CDR1 is MNHEY, CDR2 SMNVEV, per germline (reference sequence). The CDR3 length is 13 residues. With 5 bases clipped from V and 3 bases from J, the junction kept 2 bases outside the gene matches.

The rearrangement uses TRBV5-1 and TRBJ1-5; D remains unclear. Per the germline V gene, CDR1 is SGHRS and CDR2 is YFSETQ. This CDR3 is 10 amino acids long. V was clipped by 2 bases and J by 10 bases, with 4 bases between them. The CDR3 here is CASSFRPQHF. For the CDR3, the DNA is TGCGCCAGCAGCTTCCGTCCCCAGCATTTT.

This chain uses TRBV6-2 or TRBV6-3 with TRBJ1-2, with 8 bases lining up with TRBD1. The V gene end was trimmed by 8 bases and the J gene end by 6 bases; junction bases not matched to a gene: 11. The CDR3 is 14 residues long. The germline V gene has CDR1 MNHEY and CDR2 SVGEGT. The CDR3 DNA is TGTGCCAGCTCTCATGCCCTGACAGGGGATGGCTACACCTTC. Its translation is CASSHALTGDGYTF.

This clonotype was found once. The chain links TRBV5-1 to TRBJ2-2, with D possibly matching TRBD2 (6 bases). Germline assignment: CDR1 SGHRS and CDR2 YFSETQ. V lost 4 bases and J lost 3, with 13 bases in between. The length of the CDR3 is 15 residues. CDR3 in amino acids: CASSRGRDYTGELFF. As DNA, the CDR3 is TGCGCCAGCAGCCGTGGACGGGACTACACCGGGGAGCTGTTTTTT.

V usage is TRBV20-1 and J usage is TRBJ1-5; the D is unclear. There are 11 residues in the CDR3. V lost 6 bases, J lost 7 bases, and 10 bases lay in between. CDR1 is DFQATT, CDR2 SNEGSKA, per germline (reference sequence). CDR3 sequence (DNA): TGCAGTGCCCAATCCGGACAGCCCCAGCATTTT. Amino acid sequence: CSAQSGQPQHF.

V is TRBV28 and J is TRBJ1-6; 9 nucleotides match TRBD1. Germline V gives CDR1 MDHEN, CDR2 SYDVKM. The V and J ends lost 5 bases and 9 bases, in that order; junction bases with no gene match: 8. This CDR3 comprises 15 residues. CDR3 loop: CASSTGDREGSPLHF. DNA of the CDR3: TGTGCCAGCAGTACGGGGGACAGGGAGGGTTCACCCCTCCACTTT. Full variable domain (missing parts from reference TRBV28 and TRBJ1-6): DVKVTQSSRYLVKRTGEKVFLECVQDMDHENMFWYRQDPGLGLRLIYFSYDVKMKEKGDIPEGYSVSREKKERFSLILESASTNQTSMYLCASSTGDREGSPLHFGNGTRLTVT.

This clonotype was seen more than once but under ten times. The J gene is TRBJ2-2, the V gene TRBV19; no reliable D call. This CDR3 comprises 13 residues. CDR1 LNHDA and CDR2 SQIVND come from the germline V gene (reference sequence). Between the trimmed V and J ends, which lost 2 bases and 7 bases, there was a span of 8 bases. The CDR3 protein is CASSILTRGELFF. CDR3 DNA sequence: TGTGCCAGTAGTATATTAACCCGCGGGGAGCTGTTTTTT.

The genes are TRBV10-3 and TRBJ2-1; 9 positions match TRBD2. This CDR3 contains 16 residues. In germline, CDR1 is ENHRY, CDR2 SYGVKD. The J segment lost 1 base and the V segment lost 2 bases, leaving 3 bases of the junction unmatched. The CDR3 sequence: CAISEELAGSYNEQFF. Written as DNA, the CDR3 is TGTGCCATCAGTGAGGAGCTAGCGGGGTCCTACAATGAGCAGTTCTTC.

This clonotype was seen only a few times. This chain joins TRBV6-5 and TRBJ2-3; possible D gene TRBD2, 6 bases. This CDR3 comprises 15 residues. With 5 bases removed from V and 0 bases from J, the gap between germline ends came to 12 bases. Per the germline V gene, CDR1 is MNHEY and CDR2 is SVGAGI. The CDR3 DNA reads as TGTGCCAGCAGTCTACTCGGGACTAGCACAGATACGCAGTATTTT. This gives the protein CASSLLGTSTDTQYF.